One sample yielded the 28 T cell receptor beta chains listed below, sequenced in a study of human T cells and chemical hapten exposure. MiXCR, applied by TCRdb to the RACE reads, yields one record per CDR3 protein. The table shows 300,000 to 400,000 distinct CDR3 sequences, with approximately 5.1% occurring only once. Indicated time point: pre-sensitization, week 0. Documented treatment: therapeutic diphenylcyclopropenone sensitization with weekly scalp DPC. The specimen comprised whole blood, sampled in connection with sensitization to the hapten diphenylcyclopropenone (DPC). The source is a woman between 50 and 59 years old with alopecia areata. Some clones in this sample may be carry-over from other donors' samples.

This clonotype was recorded many times. This chain connects TRBV20-1 to TRBJ2-2, with 10 bases matching TRBD2. V was clipped by 6 bases and J by 6 bases; unmatched bases: 7. CDR1 is DFQATT, CDR2 SNEGSKA, per germline (reference sequence). The CDR3 consists of 14 residues. In DNA form, the CDR3 reads TGCAGTGCAGCTAGCGGGAGCCAGTCCGGGGAGCTGTTTTTT. Protein sequence: CSAASGSQSGELFF.

This clonotype was detected a few times. The chain employs TRBV28 and TRBJ2-2, with D perhaps matching TRBD2 (6 bases). The germline V gene encodes CDR1 MDHEN and CDR2 SYDVKM. The germline V and J ends were trimmed by 5 bases and 0 bases, with 10 bases remaining between them. The CDR3 totals 15 residues. The CDR3: CASSPGVANTGELFF. In DNA form, the CDR3 reads TGTGCCAGCAGTCCGGGGGTGGCGAACACCGGGGAGCTGTTTTTT.

DNA for the CDR3: TGCGCCAGCAGCCAGGGAGAACAGGGTGTCGAATCGGCTTTCTTT. Protein product: CASSQGEQGVESAFF. The chain joins TRBV4-3 to TRBJ1-1; weak D call: TRBD1 (6 bases). The length of the CDR3 is 15 residues. Germline assignment: CDR1 LGHNA and CDR2 YSLEER. Trimming took off 3 bases at V and 11 bases at J, with 22 bases between the two ends.

The chain uses TRBV10-3 and TRBJ2-3; the D is unclear. CDR1 ENHRY and CDR2 SYGVKD come from the germline V gene. Trimming removed 4 bases from V and 1 base from J, with 12 bases in between. CDR3 length equals 15 residues. DNA for the CDR3: TGTGCCATCAGTGCTACTCCTGGGGGCACAGATACGCAGTATTTT. This codes for CAISATPGGTDTQYF.

Many counts were recorded for this clonotype. J is TRBJ2-3 and V is TRBV20-1; D may be TRBD1 or TRBD2 (5 bases each). Trimming cost V 0 bases and J 4 bases, with 11 bases left between them. Germline V gene data show CDR1 as DFQATT and CDR2 as SNEGSKA (reference sequence). The CDR3 totals 14 residues. The CDR3 sequence: CSARERRGADTQYF. DNA for the CDR3: TGCAGTGCTAGAGAAAGAAGAGGGGCAGATACGCAGTATTTT.

Many counts were recorded for this clonotype. This sequence joins TRBV9 and TRBJ2-3, with 9 bases identical to TRBD2. The V gene end was trimmed by 2 bases and the J gene end by 4 bases; junction bases not matched to a gene: 5. This CDR3 comprises 15 residues. Germline CDR1 SGDLS, CDR2 YYNGEE. CDR3 residues: CASSVSGSVPDTQYF. For the CDR3, the DNA is TGTGCCAGCAGCGTTAGCGGGAGCGTACCAGATACGCAGTATTTT.

This clonotype was detected ten times or more. J is TRBJ2-7 and V is TRBV29-1; TRBD2 aligns across 7 bases. V lost 7 bases to trimming and J lost 5 bases; unmatched junction nucleotides: 8. The CDR3 is 12 amino acids. Germline V gives CDR1 SQVTM, CDR2 ANQGSEA. The CDR3 is CSAARGGNEQYF. CDR3 coding DNA: TGCAGCGCTGCTCGGGGAGGGAACGAGCAGTACTTC.

The chain links TRBV5-1 to TRBJ2-1; 9 bases line up with TRBD2. This CDR3 has 14 residues. Germline values: CDR1 SGHRS, CDR2 YFSETQ. Trimming cost V 4 bases and J 4 bases; bases outside gene matches: 3. Written as DNA, the CDR3 is TGCGCCAGCAGCATCACTAGCGGGTACAATGAGCAGTTCTTC. Protein sequence: CASSITSGYNEQFF.

Many counts were recorded for this clonotype. The V call is TRBV12-3 or TRBV12-4, the J call TRBJ2-3; D unresolved. CDR3 length: 15 residues. Between the trimmed V and J ends, which lost 2 bases and 2 bases, there was a span of 11 bases. The chain's CDR3 is CASSLLSPPTDTQYF. CDR3 bases: TGTGCCAGCAGTTTACTGTCGCCACCCACAGATACGCAGTATTTT.

At least ten counts were recorded for this clonotype. V and J are TRBV18 and TRBJ1-1, with D possibly TRBD1 on 5 matching bases. The CDR3 contains 14 residues. V gave up 0 bases and J gave up 5 bases, with 10 bases separating them. Looked up from germline, CDR1 is KGHSH and CDR2 is LQKENI. The chain's CDR3 is CASSPPGGVTEAFF. The DNA of the CDR3 is TGTGCCAGCTCACCACCGGGAGGGGTGACTGAAGCTTTCTTT.

A remark on this clonotype: A much larger clone is a single base away; this may be a read error. The genes are TRBV24-1 and TRBJ2-2; no clear D. Germline CDR1 and CDR2: KGHDR and SFDVKD. With 6 bases removed from V and 10 bases from J, the gap between germline ends came to 11 bases. The length of the CDR3 is 12 residues. The CDR3 is CATSRVAVELFF. As DNA, the CDR3 is TGTGCCACCAGTCGTGTCGCCGTGGAGCTGTTTTTT.

The rearrangement uses TRBV20-1 and TRBJ1-1; the D is unclear. The CDR3 is made up of 12 amino acids. The V and J ends lost 3 bases and 1 base respectively, with 6 bases between them. CDR1 is DFQATT, CDR2 SNEGSKA, per germline (reference sequence). CDR3 bases: TGCAGTGCTAGTATCCGGAACACTGAAGCTTTCTTT. It encodes CSASIRNTEAFF.

V usage is TRBV5-1 and J usage is TRBJ2-1, with TRBD2 matching over 10 bases. Germline V gene data show CDR1 as SGHRS and CDR2 as YFSETQ. Trimming cost V 4 bases and J 7 bases; bases outside gene matches: 8. CDR3 length equals 15 residues. The CDR3 DNA is TGCGCCAGCAGCACGAGCGGGGGGGCCGGGAATGAGCAGTTCTTC. Translation gives CASSTSGGAGNEQFF.

This clonotype was counted ten times or more. The chain has TRBV28 and TRBJ1-1, with D unclear. CDR1 MDHEN and CDR2 SYDVKM come from the germline V gene. Trimming cost V 7 bases and J 4 bases, with 7 bases left between them. The CDR3 is 11 residues long. Here the CDR3 DNA reads TGTGCCAGCATGCCCTTCACTGAAGCTTTCTTT. It codes for CASMPFTEAFF.

The table lists this clonotype with a few counts. The rearrangement links TRBV24-1 to TRBJ2-1; the match to TRBD2 covers 8 bases. The CDR3 spans 14 residues. Trimming at V came to 3 bases and at J to 6 bases, leaving 3 bases not matched to a gene. Germline V gene data show CDR1 as KGHDR and CDR2 as SFDVKD. CDR3 DNA sequence: TGTGCCACCAGTGATGCACGGGGGGGCAATGAGCAGTTCTTC. It specifies CATSDARGGNEQFF.

This clonotype was counted many times. The J gene is TRBJ1-1, the V gene TRBV9, with TRBD1 identical over 11 bases. Trimming cost V 3 bases and J 0 bases; bases outside gene matches: 10. The CDR3 contains 18 residues. Germline V gives CDR1 SGDLS, CDR2 YYNGEE. This CDR3 reads CASSGDPGQGVLNTEAFF. CDR3 DNA: TGTGCCAGCAGCGGGGATCCGGGACAGGGGGTCCTGAACACTGAAGCTTTCTTT.

In this sample, this clonotype turned up many times. The chain couples TRBV27 to TRBJ1-2, with D possibly matching TRBD1 (5 bases). Trimming stripped 1 base from V and 3 bases from J, with 9 bases between. Germline V CDR1 and CDR2: MNHEY, SMNVEV (reference sequence). This CDR3 comprises 14 residues. As DNA, the CDR3 is TGTGCCAGCAGTTTATATGGGGGGGACTATGGCTACACCTTC. As protein: CASSLYGGDYGYTF.

This clonotype was seen at least ten times. The chain links TRBV28 to TRBJ1-1; D not certain. Looked up from germline, CDR1 is MDHEN and CDR2 is SYDVKM. Trimming stripped 5 bases from V and 3 bases from J, with 13 bases between. The CDR3 totals 14 residues. CDR3 coding DNA: TGTGCCAGCAGTCCCAAGTTAGGGTACACTGAAGCTTTCTTT. Amino acids: CASSPKLGYTEAFF.

This clonotype has ten or more counts. The J gene is TRBJ1-1, the V gene TRBV4-1; D is undetermined. V was trimmed by 1 base and J by 5 bases, leaving 17 bases between them. This CDR3 has 16 residues. Germline lookup yields CDR1 MGHRA and CDR2 YSYEKL. The CDR3 spells CASSQVVGQRETEAFF. CDR3 DNA: TGCGCCAGCAGCCAAGTTGTAGGGCAGAGGGAGACTGAAGCTTTCTTT.

This clonotype was seen at least ten times. Here the CDR3 reads CASSQDGLAGGLTDTQYF. DNA of the CDR3: TGTGCCAGCAGCCAAGATGGTCTAGCGGGGGGCCTCACAGATACGCAGTATTTT. The chain is built from TRBV4-2 and TRBJ2-3; the match to TRBD2 covers 11 bases. Germline V gene lookup returns CDR1 LGHNA and CDR2 YNFKEQ. This CDR3 spans 18 amino acids. Losses at the gene ends were 0 bases for V and 2 bases for J; bases not matched to a gene: 7.

This clonotype was counted many times. This chain joins TRBV7-2 and TRBJ1-2; 8 bases agree with TRBD1. This CDR3 has 14 residues. Germline values: CDR1 SGHTA, CDR2 FQGNSA. Trimming at V came to 6 bases and at J to 5 bases, leaving 8 bases not matched to a gene. CDR3 nucleotide sequence: TGTGCCAGCAGTATCGGGACAGGCGATTATGGCTACACCTTC. Protein sequence: CASSIGTGDYGYTF. Full variable domain (missing parts from reference TRBV7-2 and TRBJ1-2): GAGVSQSPSNKVTEKGKDVELRCDPISGHTALYWYRQSLGQGLEFLIYFQGNSAPDKSGLPSDRFSAERTGGSVSTLTIQRTQQEDSAVYLCASSIGTGDYGYTFGSGTRLTVV.

There are many counts of this clonotype. The chain couples TRBV28 to TRBJ1-5, with D tentatively TRBD1 (5 bases). CDR1 and CDR2 from the germline V gene are MDHEN and SYDVKM. The CDR3 contains 15 residues. Trimming left V 0 bases short and J 2 bases short, with 8 bases between. The CDR3 DNA sequence: TGTGCCAGCAGTTTATGGAGGGACGGCAATCAGCCCCAGCATTTT. This encodes CASSLWRDGNQPQHF.

Only a few counts were recorded for this clonotype. The chain has TRBV18 and TRBJ2-3; the match to TRBD2 covers 10 bases. Trimming removed 3 bases from V and 7 bases from J; junction bases left unmatched: 10. The CDR3 has 16 residues. In germline, CDR1 is KGHSH, CDR2 LQKENI. The CDR3 here is CASSPTGLASANTQYF. CDR3 DNA sequence: TGTGCCAGCTCACCCACGGGACTAGCGTCTGCGAATACGCAGTATTTT.

The chain couples TRBV29-1 to TRBJ1-3, with TRBD1 as a possible D gene (5 bases). Trimming removed 0 bases at V and 3 bases at J, with 9 bases between. Germline CDR1 reads SQVTM; CDR2 reads ANQGSEA. The CDR3 covers 14 residues. The CDR3 here is CSVEDRGGGNTIYF. Here the CDR3 DNA reads TGCAGCGTTGAAGACCGGGGCGGTGGAAACACCATATATTTT. Full variable domain (missing parts from reference TRBV29-1 and TRBJ1-3): SAVISQKPSRDICQRGTSLTIQCQVDSQVTMMFWYRQQPGQSLTLIATANQGSEATYESGFVIDKFPISRPNLTFSTLTVSNMSPEDSSIYLCSVEDRGGGNTIYFGEGSWLTVV.

This chain connects TRBV12-3 or TRBV12-4 to TRBJ2-6, with 7 bases matching TRBD1. V was clipped by 6 bases and J by 2 bases; unmatched bases: 4. The CDR3 covers 15 residues. The DNA for the CDR3 is TGTGCCAGCAGCAGACAGGGAGCTGGGGCCAACGTCCTGACTTTC. It translates to CASSRQGAGANVLTF.

This clonotype was seen many times. The genes are TRBV12-3 or TRBV12-4 and TRBJ2-5; D is unresolved. This CDR3 region has 14 residues. V was trimmed by 6 bases and J by 1 base, leaving 12 bases between them. CDR3 nucleotide sequence: TGTGCCAGCAGCTCCCTTGGGGTCCAAGAGACCCAGTACTTC. This sequence encodes CASSSLGVQETQYF.

V is TRBV29-1 and J is TRBJ2-2; a possible D gene is TRBD1 (6 bases). Germline lookup yields CDR1 SQVTM and CDR2 ANQGSEA. Trimming took off 6 bases at V and 6 bases at J, with 11 bases between the two ends. The CDR3 sequence is 12 residues long. CDR3 sequence: CSVRQGPGELFF. The CDR3 DNA sequence: TGCAGCGTCCGCCAGGGGCCCGGGGAGCTGTTTTTT.

This clonotype showed up just a few times. The chain joins TRBV11-2 to TRBJ2-3; D might be TRBD1 (5 bases). Trimming took 8 bases from V and 0 from J, leaving 9 bases between them. Germline-derived CDR1 and CDR2 are SGHAT and FQNNGV. CDR3 length: 13 amino acids. CDR3 nucleotide sequence: TGTGCCAGCGGGGCGCCTAGCACAGATACGCAGTATTTT. As protein: CASGAPSTDTQYF. The full variable domain, completed using reference TRBV11-2 and TRBJ2-3, is EAGVAQSPRYKIIEKRQSVAFWCNPISGHATLYWYQQILGQGPKLLIQFQNNGVVDDSQLPKDRFSAERLKGVDSTLKIQPAKLEDSAVYLCASGAPSTDTQYFGPGTRLTVL.